Listed below are T cell receptor beta chains from one sample, sequenced in a study of blood T cell dynamics during melanoma immunotherapy. Using immunoSEQ multiplex PCR, the repertoire was profiled, and TCRdb retains in-frame clones only, with some absent. The sample shows more than 13,000 clones, roughly 88% of them seen only once. Sequences were derived from blood, sampled from a patient treated with checkpoint blockade. Source of these receptors: a human donor with melanoma. CDR3s include the opening cysteine and the closing phenylalanine or tryptophan. D genes are given only for firm matches. Expanded clones are given a class, and other clones once, few, many or no size at all.

v_gene	d_gene	abundance	j_gene	CDR3aa	CDR3nt
TRBV6-1	.	.	TRBJ2-5	CASSVNRAKETQYF	TGTGCCAGCAGTGTTAACAGGGCCAAAGAGACCCAGTACTTC
TRBV4-1	.	.	TRBJ2-7	CASSQDLYYEQYF	TGCGCCAGCAGCCAAGATCTTTACTACGAGCAGTACTTC
TRBV7-2	TRBD1	few	TRBJ2-7	CASSLGTGWGEQYF	TGTGCCAGCAGCTTAGGGACAGGGTGGGGCGAGCAGTACTTC
TRBV30	.	.	TRBJ2-7	CAWTPSSLYEQYF	TGTGCCTGGACACCCAGTTCCCTCTACGAGCAGTACTTC
TRBV27	TRBD2	.	TRBJ2-7	CASSFASGSFEQYF	TGTGCCAGCAGTTTTGCTAGCGGGTCATTCGAGCAGTACTTC
TRBV11-2	TRBD2	.	TRBJ2-5	CASSQAPRGLAGGETQYF	TGTGCCAGCAGCCAAGCACCGAGAGGACTAGCGGGAGGAGAGACCCAGTACTTC
TRBV4-2	.	.	TRBJ1-4	CASSQTGANEKLFF	TGTGCCAGCAGCCAGACAGGAGCCAATGAAAAACTGTTTTTT
TRBV7-9	TRBD1	.	TRBJ1-1	CASSKEQGANTEAFF	TGTGCCAGCAGCAAAGAACAGGGGGCAAACACTGAAGCTTTCTTT
TRBV5-8	.	.	TRBJ2-1	CASSFPTGQSYNEQFF	TGTGCCAGCAGTTTCCCGACAGGCCAATCCTACAATGAGCAGTTCTTC
TRBV13	.	.	TRBJ2-3	CASSVSGGGTYTQYF	TGTGCCAGCAGTGTTAGCGGAGGGGGAACCTATACGCAGTATTTT
TRBV7-9	.	few	TRBJ2-7	CASSPDYEQYF	TGTGCCAGCAGCCCGGACTACGAGCAGTACTTC
TRBV10-3	.	.	TRBJ2-3	CAISDQGTGTDTQYF	TGTGCCATCAGTGACCAGGGGACTGGCACAGATACGCAGTATTTT
TRBV29-1	.	.	TRBJ2-6	CSVAVSSGANVLTF	TGCAGCGTTGCCGTGAGCTCTGGGGCCAACGTCCTGACTTTC
TRBV12-5	.	.	TRBJ1-6	CASGMTRDNYNSPLHF	TGTGCTAGTGGAATGACACGGGACAACTATAATTCACCCCTCCACTTT
TRBV5-6	TRBD1	.	TRBJ2-7	CASSSRDRGRWQYF	TGTGCCAGCAGCAGCCGGGACAGGGGGCGTTGGCAGTACTTC
TRBV2	.	.	TRBJ1-1	CASSVETEAFF	TGTGCCAGCAGTGTTGAGACTGAAGCTTTCTTT
TRBV5-1	TRBD1	once	TRBJ1-2	CASRGTGALNYGYTF	TGCGCCAGCAGGGGGACAGGGGCGTTAAACTATGGCTACACCTTC
TRBV27	.	.	TRBJ2-2	CASSLTTGRPNTGELFF	TGTGCCAGCAGTCTCACCACAGGCCGTCCGAACACCGGGGAGCTGTTTTTT
TRBV28	.	.	TRBJ2-7	CASSYGGGDGSYEQYF	TGTGCCAGCAGTTATGGGGGCGGGGATGGGTCCTACGAGCAGTACTTC
TRBV15	.	.	TRBJ2-7	CATSRGLPSSYEQYF	TGTGCCACCAGCAGAGGCCTACCTAGCTCCTACGAGCAGTACTTC
TRBV5-1	.	.	TRBJ1-1	CASSLGLNTEAFF	TGCGCCAGCAGCTTGGGATTGAACACTGAAGCTTTCTTT
TRBV2	.	.	TRBJ2-7	CASSGDKSYEQYF	TGTGCCAGCAGTGGGGACAAGTCCTACGAGCAGTACTTC
TRBV12-5	.	.	TRBJ1-5	CASGLGGENQPQHF	TGTGCTAGTGGTTTGGGGGGGGAGAATCAGCCCCAGCATTTT
TRBV5-4	.	.	TRBJ2-1	CASSQGQNSYNEQFF	TGTGCCAGCAGCCAAGGACAGAACTCCTACAATGAGCAGTTCTTC
TRBV7-9	.	.	TRBJ2-1	CASSLVGLGQNEQFF	TGTGCCAGCAGCTTAGTGGGGTTAGGCCAGAATGAGCAGTTCTTC
TRBV2	.	.	TRBJ1-5	CASRVSGEGNQPQHF	TGTGCCAGCAGAGTTTCGGGGGAGGGCAATCAGCCCCAGCATTTT
TRBV28	.	.	TRBJ2-7	CASSLSNSYEQYF	TGTGCCAGCAGTTTATCCAACTCCTACGAGCAGTACTTC
TRBV7-2	TRBD1	.	TRBJ2-7	CASSLGTGGQYF	TGTGCCAGCAGCTTAGGAACAGGGGGCCAGTACTTC
TRBV4-3	TRBD1	.	TRBJ2-4	CASSQVFDRGSLAKNIQYF	TGCGCCAGCAGCCAAGTTTTCGACAGGGGGTCCTTAGCCAAAAACATTCAGTACTTC
TRBV5-4	.	.	TRBJ1-1	CASSLARGDTEAFF	TGTGCCAGCAGCTTGGCCAGGGGCGACACTGAAGCTTTCTTT
TRBV4-3	.	.	TRBJ1-1	CASSPGTAREAFF	TGCGCCAGCAGCCCAGGGACGGCACGTGAAGCTTTCTTT
TRBV19	.	.	TRBJ1-1	CASSRYREDTEAFF	TGTGCCAGTAGTCGGTACAGGGAGGACACTGAAGCTTTCTTT
TRBV4-3	.	.	TRBJ2-1	CASSQDNGHGEQFF	TGCGCCAGCAGCCAAGATAATGGCCACGGTGAGCAGTTCTTC
TRBV7-8	.	.	TRBJ1-1	CASSAWDSRGTEAFF	TGTGCCAGCAGCGCCTGGGACTCCCGAGGCACTGAAGCTTTCTTT
TRBV27	.	.	TRBJ1-2	CASSLKATPIVTLGYGYTF	TGTGCCAGCAGTTTAAAGGCCACGCCAATAGTTACTTTGGGCTATGGCTACACCTTC
TRBV6-4	TRBD1	.	TRBJ2-3	CATGTGGTDTQYF	TGTGCCACCGGGACAGGGGGCACAGATACGCAGTATTTT
TRBV9	.	.	TRBJ1-1	CASSPTEAFF	TGTGCCAGCAGCCCCACCGAAGCTTTCTTT
TRBV5-1	TRBD1	.	TRBJ1-2	CASSLGQGTYGYTF	TGCGCCAGCAGCTTGGGACAGGGCACCTATGGCTACACCTTC
TRBV6-1	.	.	TRBJ2-7	CASSEFREVEQYF	TGTGCCAGCAGTGAATTCAGGGAGGTCGAGCAGTACTTC
TRBV15	.	.	TRBJ2-7	CATSRSGTGYEQYF	TGTGCCACCAGCAGATCGGGGACCGGCTACGAGCAGTACTTC
TRBV2	.	.	TRBJ1-2	CATKRTGLGGYTF	TGTGCCACCAAGAGAACAGGGCTAGGTGGCTACACCTTC
TRBV27	TRBD1	.	TRBJ1-2	CASSHWDRGRGGYTF	TGTGCCAGTTCTCACTGGGACAGGGGAAGGGGCGGCTACACCTTC
TRBV21-1	.	.	TRBJ2-7	CASRDRAEKLNKYF	TGTGCCAGCAGGGACCGGGCGGAGAAATTAAACAAGTACTTC
TRBV7-8	.	.	TRBJ2-1	CASSPHRLSSYNEQFF	TGTGCCAGCAGCCCCCATCGGTTGAGCTCCTACAATGAGCAGTTCTTC
TRBV14	TRBD2	once	TRBJ2-7	CASSPLAGPYEQYF	TGTGCCAGCAGCCCGCTAGCGGGACCCTACGAGCAGTACTTC
TRBV27	.	.	TRBJ2-2	CASSSALSPGELFF	TGTGCCAGCAGTTCCGCCCTTTCTCCCGGGGAGCTGTTTTTT
TRBV18	TRBD1	.	TRBJ2-5	CASSSTQGKWEETQYF	TGTGCCAGCTCATCGACACAGGGGAAATGGGAAGAGACCCAGTACTTC
TRBV27	.	.	TRBJ2-7	CASRRVAEGIYEQYF	TGTGCCAGCAGACGCGTAGCTGAGGGAATCTACGAGCAGTACTTC
TRBV9	.	.	TRBJ2-1	CASSVGVGNEQFF	TGTGCCAGCAGCGTAGGCGTGGGCAATGAGCAGTTCTTC
TRBV9	.	once	TRBJ2-3	CASSVLSVVRLDTQYF	TGTGCCAGCAGCGTACTGTCAGTCGTCCGGTTAGATACGCAGTATTTT
TRBV6-6	TRBD1	few	TRBJ2-1	CASSYPPDRGDEQFF	TGTGCCAGCAGTTACCCCCCCGACAGGGGTGATGAGCAGTTCTTC
TRBV5-1	.	.	TRBJ2-7	CASSSEGNEQYF	TGCGCCAGCAGCTCGGAGGGTAACGAGCAGTACTTC
TRBV9	.	.	TRBJ2-1	CASSGSSGTEQFF	TGTGCCAGCAGCGGAAGCAGCGGTACTGAGCAGTTCTTC
TRBV7-9	.	once	TRBJ1-3	CASSPTLSGNTIYF	TGTGCCAGCAGCCCCACACTCTCTGGAAACACCATATATTTT
TRBV4-2	.	.	TRBJ2-3	CASSPGRKRATDTQYF	TGTGCCAGCAGCCCAGGGAGGAAGCGAGCCACAGATACGCAGTATTTT
TRBV5-1	TRBD2	.	TRBJ2-7	CASSLGLAGGYEQYF	TGCGCCAGCAGCTTGGGGCTAGCGGGAGGCTACGAGCAGTACTTC
TRBV5-1	.	.	TRBJ2-7	CASSLAPGAQYEQYF	TGCGCCAGCAGCTTGGCCCCGGGGGCACAATACGAGCAGTACTTC
TRBV28	.	.	TRBJ1-4	CASSLGAHGEKLFF	TGTGCCAGCAGTTTGGGGGCCCATGGGGAAAAACTGTTTTTT
TRBV5-4	TRBD2	.	TRBJ2-5	CASSLERLAGDGETQYF	TGTGCCAGCAGCTTGGAACGACTAGCGGGAGATGGAGAGACCCAGTACTTC
TRBV2	.	.	TRBJ2-3	CASSEGLRKGEDTQYF	TGTGCCAGCAGTGAGGGCCTCAGGAAGGGGGAAGATACGCAGTATTTT